Here is one T cell receptor beta chain with its context. Its antigen target is currently unknown. Per-base quality was not reported, and no clone a single base away is much larger than it. Using the deep immunoSEQ assay, multiplex PCR amplified TCR CDR3 regions from genomic DNA. Extracted genomic DNA from each cell subset was spread evenly across all wells of several immunoSEQ 96-well plates, with each plate serving as a replicate. For sorted subsets, approximately 210 ng genomic DNA, equal to some 30,000 T cell genomes, was loaded into each replicate PCR. The purified libraries were quantified using a Qubit 3.0 fluorometer, sized with a Bioanalyzer 2100, and then quantified again using the KAPA Library Quantification kit. Every immunoSEQ 96-well plate was sequenced on a separate single-read 150-cycle Illumina NextSeq 550 flow cell. The original methods were these. Because only junctional sequences without quality scores were contained in the immunoSEQ output, filtering matching that applied to full-length reads could not be performed. To assign V/J genes and CDR3, sequences were annotated using PyIR, a Python wrapper for IgBLAST v1.9, with IMGT germline references. Reads were filtered out if the reads had weak V/J assignments (E-value above 1e-6), no CDR3, stop codons, out-of-frame junctions, or ambiguous translated residues. V3J clonotypes were defined as sequences sharing an identical inferred V gene, J gene, and CDR3 amino acid sequence. Percentage overlap between repertoires was computed as shared unique clonotypes divided by the size of the smaller repertoire. RTK rarefaction, the Chao1 estimator, and Recon v2.1 estimates of unobserved clonotypes were used to assess repertoire richness. Generation probabilities for all TCRbeta clonotypes obtained by the gDNA method from a handful of donors were computed using OLGA. TCRdb holds this immuneACCESS table with in-frame rearrangements only. Some clones are missing; in checked studies, unresolved V genes explain under half, and the rest has no known cause. V and J calls plus clone size are reproduced from that table; the DNA served to infer D and trimming. For this sample there are roughly 2.4 million clones; around 95% appear just once. Clones ranked in the top ten supply around 0.13% of the sample.

The data originate from a study of shared clonotypes between healthy human individuals (dated by TCRdb to 2019 to 2021). Some background on the complete study: The cohort included three men and two women between 18 and 49 years of age. For each donor, CD4 naive and CD4 memory were each run on three plates, CD8 naive on two plates, and CD8 memory on one plate. To estimate repertoire size and how much clonotype sharing occurs between individuals, the study deeply sequenced the blood TCR repertoires of about 5 healthy adults. To increase sequencing depth and limit assay-specific biases, TCR repertoire library preparation and sequencing were carried out by different laboratories using diverse techniques. Per donor, leukapheresis produced somewhere between about 0.94 and 9.5 billion PBMCs.

Measured from the cysteine to the phenylalanine, the CDR3 is 13 residues long. Of all the DNA, just the CDR3 is kept, 39 bases in frame from base 1. The germline V gene provides CDR1 ENHRY and CDR2 SYGVKD. Here V drops 10 bases and J drops 5 bases, and the junction holds 7 bases not matched to any gene. Summary of the overall study and its limitations: Sharing across a handful of donors was observed for about 5% of naive CD4, 3.5% of naive CD8, about 2.3% of memory CD4, and roughly 0.4% of memory CD8 clonotypes. Incomplete sequencing was indicated by rarefaction of sorted-subset datasets, despite the large sequencing depth. Compared with non-shared clonotypes, clonotypes shared by all four sorted-subset donors had higher generation probabilities. Estimated clonotype richness was generally larger for naive than for memory subsets. Pairwise subsampling indicated that sequencing depth was expected to affect the degree of clonotype sharing among donors. The small number of donors limited the genetic and exposure-history diversity represented. Sampling was restricted to blood, and TCR repertoires in tissues likely differ from the TCR repertoires found in blood.

Healthy HIV-negative adults with no recently reported acute infections or vaccinations were included as donors. All donors were Caucasian adults living in Nashville, Tennessee, USA. CD4+ T cells were enriched through magnetic negative selection, after which naive cells were positively selected on CD45RA and the remaining negative fraction served as the memory subset. Blood was collected by leukapheresis, and PBMCs were isolated by Ficoll-Histopaque density gradient centrifugation and then cryopreserved in liquid nitrogen vapor phase. Purity and quantity of every magnetically sorted T cell population were checked by analytical flow cytometry. Genomic DNA was isolated from every sorted fraction and measured by UV absorbance on a Nanodrop 2000c.

Material for sequencing was naive CD4+ T cells sorted from blood. What the cell subset or site label conveys for this sample: CD45RA+ positively selected. This receptor was taken from a man younger than 30 in good health. The chain is assembled from TRBV10-3 and TRBJ2-5, with 10 bases matching TRBD2. This receptor carries the CDR3 CATESGGAETQYF. The base sequence is TGTGCCACGGAGAGCGGGGGGGCCGAGACCCAGTACTTC.